A single sample gave rise to the 30 T cell receptor beta chains below, sequenced in a study of graft-versus-host responses after intestinal transplantation. Method: immunoSEQ multiplex PCR; TCRdb's copy keeps in-frame clones and lacks some. The table lists about 88,000 clones, roughly 92% of them singletons. Their antigens are not known. The specimen was unstimulated CD4+ T cells sorted from spleen or lymph node cells, collected before intestinal transplant. The source of these receptors is a human donor who received an intestinal transplant.

The chain carries TRBV7-3 and TRBJ1-1, with 7 nucleotides matching TRBD1. The CDR3 has 13 residues. V lost 5 bases to trimming and J lost 7 bases; unmatched junction nucleotides: 7. Per germline, CDR1 SGHTA and CDR2 FQGTGA. The CDR3 loop reads CASSRDREGEAFF. The CDR3 nucleotides read TGTGCCAGCAGCCGCGACAGGGAGGGTGAAGCTTTCTTT.

The rearrangement links TRBV6-1 to TRBJ1-1, with TRBD1 matching over 9 bases. J lost 4 bases, V lost 6 bases, and 3 bases had no gene match. The CDR3 covers 13 residues. The germline CDR1 and CDR2 sequences are MNHNS and SASEGT. This CDR3 is CASRDRGLTEAFF. The CDR3 bases are TGTGCCAGCAGGGACAGGGGTCTCACTGAAGCTTTCTTT.

This chain uses TRBV18 with TRBJ2-1; D remains unclear. The CDR3 sequence is 13 residues long. Trimming pared 3 bases from V and 6 bases from J, leaving 9 bases between. Germline V lookup: CDR1 KGHSH, CDR2 LQKENI. In DNA, the CDR3 is TGTGCCAGCTCACCTTTAGGGCTCAATGAGCAGTTCTTC. Translation: CASSPLGLNEQFF.

This CDR3 reads CASSYNAETQYF. For the CDR3, the DNA is TGTGCCAGCAGCTACAATGCGGAGACCCAGTACTTC. This rearrangement joins TRBV5-6 to TRBJ2-5; D gene uncertain. Deletions cut 3 bases from V and 5 bases from J, with 8 bases between. Germline CDR1 SGHDT, CDR2 YYEEEE. This CDR3 region has 12 residues.

The chain joins TRBV11-3 to TRBJ1-2; D is undetermined. The V end was cut by 5 bases, the J end by 4 bases, with 23 bases between. Germline CDR1 SGHNT, CDR2 YENEEA. This CDR3 spans 17 amino acids. CDR3 DNA: TGTGCCAGCAGCCCGGTGCACAATCTCGGAAAGACCTATGGCTACACCTTC. This gives the protein CASSPVHNLGKTYGYTF.

This chain links TRBV30 with TRBJ2-7; no firm D call. This CDR3 contains 13 residues. The V and J ends lost 0 bases and 3 bases respectively, with 9 bases between them. Germline CDR1 and CDR2: GTSNPN and SVGIG (reference sequence). The CDR3 nucleotides read TGTGCCTGGAGTGTCGGGTTACACTACGAGCAGTACTTC. Its translation: CAWSVGLHYEQYF.

The V call is TRBV6-5, the J call TRBJ1-1; D remains ambiguous. The V gene lost 5 bases and the J gene lost 0 bases, with 10 bases spanning the gap. This CDR3 region has 14 residues. From germline, CDR1 is MNHEY and CDR2 SVGAGI. CDR3 in amino acids: CASSESQMNTEAFF. The DNA for the CDR3 is TGTGCCAGCAGTGAATCCCAGATGAACACTGAAGCTTTCTTT.

The chain uses TRBV19 and TRBJ2-3, with D possibly matching TRBD2 (6 bases). Germline CDR1 reads LNHDA; CDR2 reads SQIVND (reference sequence). With 3 bases removed from V and 4 bases from J, the gap between germline ends came to 14 bases. This CDR3 has 15 residues. The CDR3 coding sequence is TGTGCCAGTAGTATTATCGAGACGGGGGCAGATACGCAGTATTTT. Translated, it gives CASSIIETGADTQYF.

The chain couples TRBV7-9 to TRBJ1-1, with 9 bases identical to TRBD1. The germline V gene has CDR1 SEHNR and CDR2 FQNEAQ (reference sequence). With V trimmed by 5 bases and J by 1 base, 5 bases remained unmatched. The length of the CDR3 is 15 residues. As DNA, the CDR3 is TGTGCCAGCAGCCTTGGGACAGGGAAGAACACTGAAGCTTTCTTT. Amino acids: CASSLGTGKNTEAFF.

The chain carries TRBV30 and TRBJ1-1; D unresolved. V was clipped by 0 bases and J by 6 bases, with 20 bases between them. CDR3 size: 16 residues. The germline V gene has CDR1 GTSNPN and CDR2 SVGIG (reference sequence). The CDR3 spells CAWSVRPVRLRAEAFF. As DNA, the CDR3 is TGTGCCTGGAGTGTACGCCCGGTCAGGCTGAGGGCTGAAGCTTTCTTT. The full variable domain, its missing parts supplied by reference TRBV30 and TRBJ1-1, is SQTIHQWPATLVQPVGSPLSLECTVEGTSNPNLYWYRQAAGRGLQLLFYSVGIGQISSEVPQNLSASRPQDRQFILSSKKLLLSDSGFYLCAWSVRPVRLRAEAFFGQGTRLTVV.

This sequence joins TRBV7-2 and TRBJ1-1; no definite D call. The V end lost 4 bases, the J end lost 2 bases, and 8 bases lay between the germline ends. The germline gives CDR1 SGHTA, CDR2 FQGNSA. The CDR3 totals 13 residues. CDR3 DNA sequence: TGTGCCAGCAGCTCCCGGGGTAACACTGAAGCTTTCTTT. Translation gives CASSSRGNTEAFF.

The rearrangement joins TRBV6-5 to TRBJ1-5; D perhaps matches TRBD1 (6 bases). The CDR3 runs to 15 residues. The V end was cut by 6 bases, the J end by 3 bases, with 15 bases between. CDR1 MNHEY and CDR2 SVGAGI come from the germline V gene. The CDR3 reads CASSRYRTDNQPQHF. In DNA form, the CDR3 reads TGTGCCAGCAGCAGATACCGGACAGACAATCAGCCCCAGCATTTT.

Regarding this clone: Germline is not matched at one junction end, which may reflect a read error. This chain links TRBV6-5 with TRBJ2-2; a possible D gene is TRBD1 (6 bases). From germline, CDR1 is MNHEY and CDR2 SVGAGI. This CDR3 has 15 residues. CDR3 DNA sequence: TGTGCCAGCAGAATACCACAGGGCTCCACCCGGGAGCTGTTTTTT. It is translated as CASRIPQGSTRELFF.

The chain links TRBV7-9 to TRBJ1-5; TRBD1 matches 9 bases. The germline V gene has CDR1 SEHNR and CDR2 FQNEAQ (reference sequence). The CDR3 contains 14 residues. The V gene end was trimmed by 5 bases and the J gene end by 4 bases; junction bases not matched to a gene: 3. The CDR3 DNA reads TGTGCCAGCAGCGCAGGGACAGGGAATCAGCCCCAGCATTTT. Translation: CASSAGTGNQPQHF. Full variable domain (remainder filled in from reference TRBV7-9 and TRBJ1-5): DTGVSQNPRHKITKRGQNVTFRCDPISEHNRLYWYRQTLGQGPEFLTYFQNEAQLEKSRLLSDRFSAERPKGSFSTLEIQRTEQGDSAMYLCASSAGTGNQPQHFGDGTRLSIL.

This clone was counted only a few times. The rearrangement uses TRBV25-1 and TRBJ1-2; D is unresolved. CDR1 MGHDK and CDR2 SYGVNS come from the germline V gene. Trimming shortened V by 3 bases and J by 1 base, and 6 bases separated the two germline ends. The CDR3 contains 13 residues. CDR3 in amino acids: CASSDPVNYGYTF. The CDR3 DNA follows: TGTGCCAGCAGTGACCCCGTTAACTATGGCTACACCTTC.

This clone was detected only once. The V and J genes are TRBV5-4 and TRBJ1-2; 7 nucleotides match TRBD1. CDR3 length equals 14 residues. CDR1 and CDR2 (germline): SGHNT, YYREEE (reference sequence). V dropped 0 bases and J dropped 8; count of bases not matched to a gene: 7. CDR3 sequence reads: CASSLVDRAEGYTF. The DNA of the CDR3 is TGTGCCAGCAGCTTGGTTGACAGGGCAGAGGGCTACACCTTC.

The chain couples TRBV27 to TRBJ2-1; no firm D call. Deletions cut 2 bases from V and 2 bases from J, with 10 bases between. The germline V gene encodes CDR1 MNHEY and CDR2 SMNVEV (reference sequence). This CDR3 is built from 15 residues. CDR3 in amino acids: CASSLERGTYNEQFF. CDR3 coding DNA: TGTGCCAGCAGTTTAGAACGAGGAACCTACAATGAGCAGTTCTTC.

The gene calls are TRBV5-1 and TRBJ2-1, with 7 bases that match TRBD1. V lost 0 bases to trimming and J lost 5 bases; unmatched junction nucleotides: 8. This CDR3 contains 16 residues. From germline, CDR1 is SGHRS and CDR2 YFSETQ. CDR3 coding DNA: TGCGCCAGCAGCTTGGGGACAGGTAGACCCAACAATGAGCAGTTCTTC. As protein: CASSLGTGRPNNEQFF. Complete variable domain (other parts from reference TRBV5-1 and TRBJ2-1): KAGVTQTPRYLIKTRGQQVTLSCSPISGHRSVSWYQQTPGQGLQFLFEYFSETQRNKGNFPGRFSGRQFSNSRSEMNVSTLELGDSALYLCASSLGTGRPNNEQFFGPGTRLTVL.

V and J are TRBV10-3 and TRBJ2-7; no firm D call. CDR3 size: 12 residues. The ends were cut back, 0 bases at V and 6 bases at J, with 6 bases in the middle. Germline assignment: CDR1 ENHRY and CDR2 SYGVKD. The CDR3 protein is CAISESIREQYF. CDR3 nucleotide sequence: TGTGCCATCAGTGAGTCCATCCGCGAGCAGTACTTC.

The chain is built from TRBV5-4 and TRBJ2-1; D may correspond to TRBD1 or TRBD2 (5 bases each). The CDR3 has 14 residues. Trimming removed 2 bases from V and 4 bases from J, with 10 bases in between. Germline lookup yields CDR1 SGHNT and CDR2 YYREEE (reference sequence). CDR3 in amino acids: CASSFPGRYNEQFF. The CDR3 nucleotides read TGTGCCAGCAGCTTCCCGGGACGGTACAATGAGCAGTTCTTC.

The V gene is TRBV7-8, the J gene TRBJ1-1; D remains unclear. Between the trimmed V and J ends, which lost 5 bases and 2 bases, there was a span of 12 bases. This CDR3 has 14 residues. Germline loops: CDR1 SGHVS, CDR2 FQNEAQ. DNA for the CDR3: TGTGCCAGCAGCCCCCGCAGGAGTAACACTGAAGCTTTCTTT. As protein: CASSPRRSNTEAFF.

The rearrangement uses TRBV30 and TRBJ1-2; weak D call: TRBD1 (5 bases). Between the trimmed V and J ends, which lost 3 bases and 3 bases, there was a span of 23 bases. There are 17 residues in the CDR3. CDR1 is GTSNPN, CDR2 SVGIG, per germline (reference sequence). The CDR3 nucleotides are TGTGCCTGGAGGGGGAGGTTGGCCCGGGACCTGTACTATGGCTACACCTTC. Protein: CAWRGRLARDLYYGYTF.

This chain links TRBV5-8 with TRBJ2-1; D is perhaps TRBD2 (6 bases). The CDR3 spans 15 residues. Germline values: CDR1 SGHTS, CDR2 YDEGEE. The V end lost 0 bases, the J end lost 8 bases, and 15 bases lay between the germline ends. CDR3 residues: CASSLGLGTGDEQFF. The DNA of the CDR3 is TGTGCCAGCAGCTTGGGACTAGGCACCGGAGATGAGCAGTTCTTC.

V and J are TRBV25-1 and TRBJ2-5; the D is unclear. CDR1 is MGHDK and CDR2 is SYGVNS in the germline V gene. Trimming took off 2 bases at V and 2 bases at J, with 6 bases between the two ends. The CDR3 totals 13 residues. CDR3 in amino acids: CASSEPGQETQYF. The CDR3 DNA reads TGTGCCAGCAGTGAACCTGGGCAAGAGACCCAGTACTTC.

The chain couples TRBV4-2 to TRBJ1-1; no firm D call. CDR3 length: 14 amino acids. The V and J ends lost 2 bases and 11 bases respectively, with 18 bases between them. Germline V CDR1 and CDR2: LGHNA, YNFKEQ. The CDR3 DNA sequence: TGTGCCAGCAGCCAAACTCTCAGCCCCCGGCACGCTTTCTTT. It codes for CASSQTLSPRHAFF.

This clone was seen a few times. The chain employs TRBV18 and TRBJ2-7; 9 nucleotides line up with TRBD1. The junction had 8 bases not matched to a gene; V was cut back by 2 bases and J by 6 bases. From germline, CDR1 is KGHSH and CDR2 LQKENI. This CDR3 is built from 15 residues. CDR3 protein: CASSPSSGTGTEQYF. The CDR3 DNA reads TGTGCCAGCTCACCAAGTTCCGGGACAGGGACCGAGCAGTACTTC. The whole variable domain, filled in from reference TRBV18 and TRBJ2-7, reads NAGVMQNPRHLVRRRGQEARLRCSPMKGHSHVYWYRQLPEEGLKFMVYLQKENIIDESGMPKERFSAEFPKEGPSILRIQQVVRGDSAAYFCASSPSSGTGTEQYFGPGTRLTVT.

As for this clone: The junction departs from the called germline gene at one end, perhaps through a read error. This sequence joins TRBV7-9 and TRBJ2-7; TRBD2 aligns across 8 bases. Per the germline V gene, CDR1 is SEHNR and CDR2 is FQNEAQ (reference sequence). The CDR3 extends over 12 amino acids. CDR3 loop: CASSSYGREVSF. In nucleotides, the CDR3 is TGTGCCAGCAGCTCATACGGGCGGGAGGTGTCCTTC.

This chain joins TRBV14 and TRBJ2-7; TRBD1 agrees at 7 bases. The J segment lost 0 bases and the V segment lost 2 bases, leaving 7 bases of the junction unmatched. CDR3 length: 16 amino acids. Per germline, CDR1 SGHDN and CDR2 FVKESK. The CDR3 region is CASSQRGQPSSYEQYF. In nucleotides, the CDR3 is TGTGCCAGCAGCCAACGGGGACAGCCATCCTCCTACGAGCAGTACTTC.

The J gene is TRBJ2-7, the V gene TRBV28; no definite D call. V was pared by 7 bases and J by 5 bases, with 21 bases between. The germline V gene has CDR1 MDHEN and CDR2 SYDVKM. This CDR3 comprises 15 residues. The CDR3 region has the DNA TGTGCCAGCACCCGCCCCGGTCCCATCCAGAACGAGCAGTACTTC. Translating it yields CASTRPGPIQNEQYF. The complete variable domain, with remaining parts taken from reference TRBV28 and TRBJ2-7, reads DVKVTQSSRYLVKRTGEKVFLECVQDMDHENMFWYRQDPGLGLRLIYFSYDVKMKEKGDIPEGYSVSREKKERFSLILESASTNQTSMYLCASTRPGPIQNEQYFGPGTRLTVT.

This chain joins TRBV28 and TRBJ2-5; 12 bases match TRBD2. The CDR3 runs 18 residues. V gave up 2 bases and J gave up 11 bases; unmatched junction bases: 18. Germline V CDR1 and CDR2: MDHEN, SYDVKM. CDR3 in DNA: TGTGCCAGCAGTTTACGGCGTCTAGCGGGAGGGCCTTCGCGGGAGCAGTACTTC. Amino acid sequence: CASSLRRLAGGPSREQYF.